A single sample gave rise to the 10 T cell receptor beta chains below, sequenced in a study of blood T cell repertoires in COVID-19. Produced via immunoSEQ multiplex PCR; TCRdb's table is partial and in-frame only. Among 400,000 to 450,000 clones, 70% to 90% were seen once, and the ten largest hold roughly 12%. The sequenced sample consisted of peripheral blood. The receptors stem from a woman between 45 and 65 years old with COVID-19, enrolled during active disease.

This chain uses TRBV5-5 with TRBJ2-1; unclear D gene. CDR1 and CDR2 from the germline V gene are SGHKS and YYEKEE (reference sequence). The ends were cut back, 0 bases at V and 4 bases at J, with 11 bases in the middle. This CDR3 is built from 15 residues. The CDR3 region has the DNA TGTGCCAGCAGCTTGGGCGGTATATCATACAATGAGCAGTTCTTC. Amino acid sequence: CASSLGGISYNEQFF. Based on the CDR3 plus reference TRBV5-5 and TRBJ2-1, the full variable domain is DAGVTQSPTHLIKTRGQQVTLRCSPISGHKSVSWYQQVLGQGPQFIFQYYEKEERGRGNFPDRFSARQFPNYSSELNVNALLLGDSALYLCASSLGGISYNEQFFGPGTRLTVL.

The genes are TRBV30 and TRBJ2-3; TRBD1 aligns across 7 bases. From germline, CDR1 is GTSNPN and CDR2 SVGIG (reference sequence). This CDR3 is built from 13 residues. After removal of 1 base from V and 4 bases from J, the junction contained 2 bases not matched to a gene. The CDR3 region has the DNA TGTGCCTGGAGTGGACAGGGTGCAGATACGCAGTATTTT. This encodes CAWSGQGADTQYF.

CDR3 in amino acids: CASSLARVAGGEQFF. CDR3 DNA sequence: TGTGCCAGCAGCTTAGCAAGGGTAGCGGGGGGCGAGCAGTTCTTC. V is TRBV11-2 and J is TRBJ2-1; 10 nucleotides line up with TRBD2. Trimming cost V 1 base and J 10 bases; bases outside gene matches: 7. The CDR3 is made up of 15 amino acids. Germline V CDR1 and CDR2: SGHAT, FQNNGV.

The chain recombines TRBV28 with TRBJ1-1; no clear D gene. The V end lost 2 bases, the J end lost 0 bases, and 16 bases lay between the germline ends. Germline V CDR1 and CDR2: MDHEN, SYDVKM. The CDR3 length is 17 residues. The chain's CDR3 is CASSLEASPKMNTEAFF. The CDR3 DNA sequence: TGTGCCAGCAGTTTAGAGGCCAGCCCCAAGATGAACACTGAAGCTTTCTTT.

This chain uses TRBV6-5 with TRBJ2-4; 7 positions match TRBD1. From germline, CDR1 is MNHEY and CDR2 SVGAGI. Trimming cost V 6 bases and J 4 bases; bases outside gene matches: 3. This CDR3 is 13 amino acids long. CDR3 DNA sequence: TGTGCCAGCAGGAGGGACAGAAAAAACATTCAGTACTTC. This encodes CASRRDRKNIQYF.

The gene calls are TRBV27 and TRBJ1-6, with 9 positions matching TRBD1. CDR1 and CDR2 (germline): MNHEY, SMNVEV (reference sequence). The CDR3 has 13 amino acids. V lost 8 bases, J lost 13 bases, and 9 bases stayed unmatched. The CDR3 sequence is CASVPGQGPPLHF. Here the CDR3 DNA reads TGTGCCAGCGTTCCGGGACAGGGTCCCCCCCTCCACTTT.

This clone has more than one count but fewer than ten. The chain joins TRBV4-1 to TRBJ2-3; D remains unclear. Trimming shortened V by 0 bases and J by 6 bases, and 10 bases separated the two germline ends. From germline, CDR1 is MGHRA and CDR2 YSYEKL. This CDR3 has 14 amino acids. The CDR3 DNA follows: TGCGCCAGCAGCCAAGATCGAGGCTTGGATACGCAGTATTTT. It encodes CASSQDRGLDTQYF.

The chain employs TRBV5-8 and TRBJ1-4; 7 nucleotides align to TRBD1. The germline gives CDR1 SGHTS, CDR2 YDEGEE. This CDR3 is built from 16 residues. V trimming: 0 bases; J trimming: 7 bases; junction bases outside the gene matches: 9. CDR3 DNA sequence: TGTGCCAGCAGCTTGGGTCGGACAGGTTGGGGTGAAAAACTGTTTTTT. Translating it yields CASSLGRTGWGEKLFF. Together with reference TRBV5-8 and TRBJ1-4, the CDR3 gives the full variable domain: EAGVTQSPTHLIKTRGQQATLRCSPISGHTSVYWYQQALGLGLQFLLWYDEGEERNRGNFPPRFSGRQFPNYSSELNVNALELEDSALYLCASSLGRTGWGEKLFFGSGTQLSVL.

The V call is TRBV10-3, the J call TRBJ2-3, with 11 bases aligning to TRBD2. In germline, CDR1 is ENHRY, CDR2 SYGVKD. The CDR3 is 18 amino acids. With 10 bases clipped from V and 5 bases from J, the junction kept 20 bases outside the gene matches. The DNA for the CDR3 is TGTGCCACGGAAAGGGTCGTGGTAGCGGGGGGGCCGAGAGATACGCAGTATTTT. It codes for CATERVVVAGGPRDTQYF.

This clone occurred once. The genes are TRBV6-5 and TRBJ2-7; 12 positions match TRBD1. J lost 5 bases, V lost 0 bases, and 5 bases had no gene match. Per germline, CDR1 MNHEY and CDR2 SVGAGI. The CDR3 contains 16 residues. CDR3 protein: CASSYSKGQGADEQYF. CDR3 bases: TGTGCCAGCAGTTACTCGAAGGGACAGGGGGCCGACGAGCAGTACTTC.